The source of this T cell receptor (beta chain) is a study of cytomegalovirus exposure and HLA in healthy donors. Findings of the study overall: Sequencing likely caused a cluster of highly shared sequence variants. Later analysis identified about 15,000 TCR beta sequences associated with HLA alleles, using a false discovery rate threshold of 0.05.

Notes on this clone: The antigen is undetermined.

A multiplex PCR was run with 60 Vbeta primers and 13 Jbeta primers. TCRdb's table, derived via immunoSEQ multiplex PCR, lists solely in-frame clones and lacks some. The table has 100,000 to 150,000 clones, about 83% seen once. This clonotype originated in a man younger than 45 in good health and CMV-seronegative. The specimen was PBMCs.

This CDR3 reads CASSPADRVYGYTF. The CDR3 DNA sequence: TGTGCCAGCAGCCCCGCCGACAGAGTCTATGGCTACACCTTC. The chain has TRBV5-4 and TRBJ1-2; D may be TRBD1 (5 bases). The germline CDR1 and CDR2 sequences are SGHNT and YYREEE (reference sequence). The CDR3 spans 14 residues. V lost 4 bases and J lost 4, with 14 bases in between.